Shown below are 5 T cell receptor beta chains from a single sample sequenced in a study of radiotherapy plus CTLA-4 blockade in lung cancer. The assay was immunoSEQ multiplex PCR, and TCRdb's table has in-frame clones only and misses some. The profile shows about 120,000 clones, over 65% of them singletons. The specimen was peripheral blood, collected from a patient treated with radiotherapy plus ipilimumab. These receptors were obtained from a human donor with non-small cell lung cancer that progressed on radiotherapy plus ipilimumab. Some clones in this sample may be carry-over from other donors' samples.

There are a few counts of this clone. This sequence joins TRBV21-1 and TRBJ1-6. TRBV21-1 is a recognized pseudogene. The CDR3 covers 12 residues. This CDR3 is CARRRSNSPLHF. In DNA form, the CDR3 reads TGTGCCCGCCGACGGTCTAATTCACCCCTCCACTTT.

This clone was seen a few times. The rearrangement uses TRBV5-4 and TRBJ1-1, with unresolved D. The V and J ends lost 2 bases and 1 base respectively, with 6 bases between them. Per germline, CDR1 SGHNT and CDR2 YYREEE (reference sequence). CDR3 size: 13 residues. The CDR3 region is CASSLPTNTEAFF. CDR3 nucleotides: TGTGCCAGCAGCTTACCTACGAACACTGAAGCTTTCTTT. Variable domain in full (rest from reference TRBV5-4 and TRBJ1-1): ETGVTQSPTHLIKTRGQQVTLRCSSQSGHNTVSWYQQALGQGPQFIFQYYREEENGRGNFPPRFSGLQFPNYSSELNVNALELDDSALYLCASSLPTNTEAFFGQGTRLTVV.

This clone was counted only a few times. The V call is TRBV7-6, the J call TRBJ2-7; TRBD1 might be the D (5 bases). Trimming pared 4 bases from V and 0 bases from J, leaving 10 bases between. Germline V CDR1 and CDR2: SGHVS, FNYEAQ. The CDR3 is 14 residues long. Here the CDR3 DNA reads TGTGCCAGCAGCTATGGGGCATACTCCTACGAGCAGTACTTC. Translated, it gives CASSYGAYSYEQYF.

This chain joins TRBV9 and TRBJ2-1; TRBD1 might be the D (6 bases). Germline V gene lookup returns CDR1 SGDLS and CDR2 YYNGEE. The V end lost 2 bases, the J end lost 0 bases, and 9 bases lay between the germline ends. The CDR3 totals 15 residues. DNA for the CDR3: TGTGCCAGCAGCGTTCAGGGGAGCTCCTACAATGAGCAGTTCTTC. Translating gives CASSVQGSSYNEQFF.

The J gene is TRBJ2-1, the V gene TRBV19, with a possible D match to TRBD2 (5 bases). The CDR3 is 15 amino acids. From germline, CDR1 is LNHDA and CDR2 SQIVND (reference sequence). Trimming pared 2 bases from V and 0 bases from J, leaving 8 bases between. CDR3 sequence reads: CASSISGVSYNEQFF. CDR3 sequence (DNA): TGTGCCAGTAGTATAAGCGGAGTCTCCTACAATGAGCAGTTCTTC.